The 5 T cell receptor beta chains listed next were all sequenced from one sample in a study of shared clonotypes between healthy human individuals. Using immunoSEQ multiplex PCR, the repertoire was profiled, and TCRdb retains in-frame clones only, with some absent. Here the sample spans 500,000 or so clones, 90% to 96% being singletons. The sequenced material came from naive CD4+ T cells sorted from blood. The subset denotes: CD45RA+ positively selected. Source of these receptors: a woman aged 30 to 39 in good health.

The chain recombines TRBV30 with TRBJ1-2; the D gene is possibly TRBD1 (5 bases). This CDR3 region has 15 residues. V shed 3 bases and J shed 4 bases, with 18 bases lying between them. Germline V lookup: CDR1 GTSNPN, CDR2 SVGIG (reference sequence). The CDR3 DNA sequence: TGTGCCTGGAGCCTCGGCGGGGCTCGGGTCTATGGCTACACCTTC. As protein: CAWSLGGARVYGYTF.

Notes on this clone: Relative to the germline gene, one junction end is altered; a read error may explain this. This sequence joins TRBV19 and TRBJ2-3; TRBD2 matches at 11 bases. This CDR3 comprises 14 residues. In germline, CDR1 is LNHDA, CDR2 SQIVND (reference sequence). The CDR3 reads CASRIAGGPDTQYF. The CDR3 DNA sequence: TGTGCCAGTAGAATAGCGGGAGGGCCAGATACGCAGTATTTT.

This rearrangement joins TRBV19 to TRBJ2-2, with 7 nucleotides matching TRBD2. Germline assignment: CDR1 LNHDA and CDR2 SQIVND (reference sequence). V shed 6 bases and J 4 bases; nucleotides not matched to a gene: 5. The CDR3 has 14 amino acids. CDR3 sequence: CASRWGGSTGELFF. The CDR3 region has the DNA TGTGCCAGTAGATGGGGCGGGAGCACCGGGGAGCTGTTTTTT. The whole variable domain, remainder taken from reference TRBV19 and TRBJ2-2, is DGGITQSPKYLFRKEGQNVTLSCEQNLNHDAMYWYRQDPGQGLRLIYYSQIVNDFQKGDIAEGYSVSREKKESFPLTVTSAQKNPTAFYLCASRWGGSTGELFFGEGSRLTVL.

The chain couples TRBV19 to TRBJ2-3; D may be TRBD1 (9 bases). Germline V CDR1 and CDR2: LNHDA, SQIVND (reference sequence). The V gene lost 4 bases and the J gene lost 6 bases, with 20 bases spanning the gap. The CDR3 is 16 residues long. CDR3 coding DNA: TGTGCCAGTAGTAACCGGGAGGGACAGGGCGTGGATACGCAGTATTTT. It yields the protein CASSNREGQGVDTQYF.

The CDR3, as DNA: TGTGCCAGCAGGGGGGTGCGGGAGCAGTTCTTC. Translation gives CASRGVREQFF. The chain couples TRBV28 to TRBJ2-1; D is perhaps TRBD1 or TRBD2 (5 bases each). V was shortened by 6 bases and J by 10 bases, with 10 bases between the two germline ends. The germline gives CDR1 MDHEN, CDR2 SYDVKM. The CDR3 is 11 amino acids.